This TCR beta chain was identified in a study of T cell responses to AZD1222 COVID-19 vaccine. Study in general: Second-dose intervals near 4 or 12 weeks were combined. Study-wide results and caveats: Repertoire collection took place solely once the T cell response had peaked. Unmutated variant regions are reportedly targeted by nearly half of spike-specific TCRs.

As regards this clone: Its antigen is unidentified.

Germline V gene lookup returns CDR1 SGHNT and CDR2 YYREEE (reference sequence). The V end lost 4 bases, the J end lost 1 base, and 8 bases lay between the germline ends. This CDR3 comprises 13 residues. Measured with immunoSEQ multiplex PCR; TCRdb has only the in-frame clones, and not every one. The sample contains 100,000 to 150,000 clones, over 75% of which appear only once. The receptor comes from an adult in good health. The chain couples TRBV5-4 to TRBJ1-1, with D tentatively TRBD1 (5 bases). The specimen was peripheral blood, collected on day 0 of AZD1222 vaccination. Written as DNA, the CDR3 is TGTGCCAGCAGCCCCGGGGGGAACACTGAAGCTTTCTTT. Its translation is CASSPGGNTEAFF.